This paragraph reports one T cell receptor beta chain. No antigen is known for it. The CDR3 covers 13 residues. Germline V CDR1 and CDR2: DFQATT, SNEGSKA (reference sequence). These data belong to a study of monozygotic twins with inflammatory bowel disease. TCRdb re-called the 5' RACE reads; one entry per CDR3 protein, DNA not given. The sample data list over 120,000 distinct CDR3 sequences. Overall study results and limits: Healthy co-twins exceeded IBD patients in TCRbeta diversity as measured by inverse Simpson. Twins with IBD had fewer clonotypes in common with others than healthy twins, particularly during disease activity. Differing T cell subtypes remained indistinguishable.

This TCR came from a human donor with ulcerative colitis or Crohn's disease, or a healthy co-twin of an affected twin (not recorded which). This chain uses TRBV20-1 with TRBJ1-2; TCRdb designates TRBD1, a call that cannot be tested without DNA. Sequenced sample: blood. This CDR3 is CSARWGTNYGYTF.